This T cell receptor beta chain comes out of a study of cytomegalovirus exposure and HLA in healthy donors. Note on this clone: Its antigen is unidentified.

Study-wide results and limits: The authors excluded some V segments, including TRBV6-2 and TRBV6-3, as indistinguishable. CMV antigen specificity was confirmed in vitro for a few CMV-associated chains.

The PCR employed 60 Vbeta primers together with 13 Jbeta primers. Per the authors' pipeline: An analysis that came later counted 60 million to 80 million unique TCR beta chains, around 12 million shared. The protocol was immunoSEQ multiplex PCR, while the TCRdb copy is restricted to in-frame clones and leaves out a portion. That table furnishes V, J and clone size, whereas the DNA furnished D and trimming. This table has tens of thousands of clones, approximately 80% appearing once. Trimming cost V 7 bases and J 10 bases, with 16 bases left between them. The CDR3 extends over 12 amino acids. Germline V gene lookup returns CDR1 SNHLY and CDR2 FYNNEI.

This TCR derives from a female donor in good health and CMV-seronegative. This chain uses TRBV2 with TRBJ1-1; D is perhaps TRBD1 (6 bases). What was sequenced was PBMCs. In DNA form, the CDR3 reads TGTGCCAGCAATCGAAGGGGGTTGGCAGCTTTCTTT. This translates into CASNRRGLAAFF. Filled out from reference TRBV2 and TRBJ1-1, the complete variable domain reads EPEVTQTPSHQVTQMGQEVILRCVPISNHLYFYWYRQILGQKVEFLVSFYNNEISEKSEIFDDQFSVERPDGSNFTLKIRSTKLEDSAMYFCASNRRGLAAFFGQGTRLTVV.